These 25 T cell receptor beta chains were all obtained from the same sample, sequenced in a study of blood T cell repertoires in COVID-19. Libraries were prepared by immunoSEQ multiplex PCR; TCRdb keeps only in-frame clonotypes and omits some of them. This table has about 80,000 clones, approximately 82% appearing once. The specimen sequenced was peripheral blood. The source is a woman aged 70-85 years with acute or convalescent COVID-19.

This clone was found once. V usage is TRBV6-5 and J usage is TRBJ1-5; 9 bases agree with TRBD1. This CDR3 has 14 residues. V shed 6 bases and J 3 bases; nucleotides not matched to a gene: 3. CDR1 MNHEY and CDR2 SVGAGI come from the germline V gene. CDR3 nucleotide sequence: TGTGCCAGCAGAGGGACAGGGATCAATCAGCCCCAGCATTTT. Its protein product is CASRGTGINQPQHF.

The V and J genes are TRBV6-5 and TRBJ1-6, with 9 bases fitting TRBD1. With 0 bases clipped from V and 8 bases from J, the junction kept 2 bases outside the gene matches. Looked up from germline, CDR1 is MNHEY and CDR2 is SVGAGI. This CDR3 has 15 amino acids. The DNA of the CDR3 is TGTGCCAGCAGTTACTCTCGGACAGGGGATTCACCCCTCCACTTT. It yields the protein CASSYSRTGDSPLHF.

The chain has TRBV19 and TRBJ2-3; 9 bases agree with TRBD2. Trimming cost V 3 bases and J 3 bases; bases outside gene matches: 1. The CDR3 has 14 residues. Germline CDR1 reads LNHDA; CDR2 reads SQIVND (reference sequence). The CDR3 here is CASSISGRTDTQYF. The CDR3, as DNA: TGTGCCAGTAGTATTAGCGGGAGAACAGATACGCAGTATTTT.

The chain combines TRBV20-1 with TRBJ2-1, with D maybe TRBD2 (6 bases). The CDR3 extends over 11 amino acids. Germline V lookup: CDR1 DFQATT, CDR2 SNEGSKA (reference sequence). The V gene lost 6 bases and the J gene lost 13 bases, with 16 bases spanning the gap. The CDR3 bases are TGCAGTGCCCCGACTAGGATTGGCCAGTTCTTC. Its protein is CSAPTRIGQFF.

V is TRBV11-2 and J is TRBJ2-1; 7 nucleotides line up with TRBD2. Germline CDR1 is SGHAT and CDR2 is FQNNGV. Germline trimming cut 4 bases from V and 6 bases from J; bases unmatched to any gene: 12. This CDR3 has 16 residues. As DNA, the CDR3 is TGTGCCAGCAGCTCCCTATGGGGGAGGGAAGGCAATGAGCAGTTCTTC. Translating it yields CASSSLWGREGNEQFF. The full variable domain, its missing parts supplied by reference TRBV11-2 and TRBJ2-1, is EAGVAQSPRYKIIEKRQSVAFWCNPISGHATLYWYQQILGQGPKLLIQFQNNGVVDDSQLPKDRFSAERLKGVDSTLKIQPAKLEDSAVYLCASSSLWGREGNEQFFGPGTRLTVL.

The V gene is TRBV3-1 (or the pseudogene TRBV3-2), the J gene TRBJ2-1; 10 positions match TRBD2. There are 16 residues in the CDR3. Germline V gene lookup returns CDR1 LGHDT and CDR2 YNNKEL (reference sequence). V dropped 3 bases and J dropped 7; count of bases not matched to a gene: 9. The CDR3 DNA sequence: TGTGCCAGCAGCCAGTCTAGCGGGAGTCTGAGGAATGAGCAGTTCTTC. This codes for CASSQSSGSLRNEQFF.

The chain combines TRBV27 with TRBJ2-5; TRBD1 is a possible D gene (6 bases). The CDR3 consists of 14 residues. Germline V lookup: CDR1 MNHEY, CDR2 SMNVEV (reference sequence). The V end lost 5 bases, the J end lost 5 bases, and 15 bases lay between the germline ends. The CDR3 DNA reads TGTGCCAGCAGTGGACAGAGGGGCTGGGAGACCCAGTACTTC. Translating it yields CASSGQRGWETQYF.

The genes are TRBV7-3 and TRBJ1-6; the D gene is possibly TRBD1 (6 bases). The CDR3 runs to 14 residues. CDR1 and CDR2 from the germline V gene are SGHTA and FQGTGA. The ends were cut back, 2 bases at V and 10 bases at J, with 12 bases in the middle. In nucleotides, the CDR3 is TGTGCCAGCAGCTTAGGGACATCTTTATCACCCCTCCACTTT. This encodes CASSLGTSLSPLHF.

This clone appeared a few times. This chain joins TRBV4-2 and TRBJ2-7; possible D gene TRBD1, 5 bases. The V end was cut by 2 bases, the J end by 0 bases, with 11 bases between. This CDR3 spans 15 amino acids. Germline V gene data show CDR1 as LGHNA and CDR2 as YNFKEQ. CDR3 region: CASSQTGERSYEQYF. The CDR3 region has the DNA TGTGCCAGCAGCCAAACAGGAGAACGCTCCTACGAGCAGTACTTC.

The rearrangement links TRBV6-6 to TRBJ2-7; D ambiguous. From germline, CDR1 is MNHNY and CDR2 SVGAGI (reference sequence). This CDR3 is 13 amino acids long. V was trimmed by 3 bases and J by 3 bases, leaving 9 bases between them. The CDR3 is CASSYFQVYEQYF. The CDR3, as DNA: TGTGCCAGCAGTTATTTCCAGGTCTACGAGCAGTACTTC.

V and J are TRBV3-1 (or the pseudogene TRBV3-2) and TRBJ2-3, with TRBD2 matching 11 bases. The J segment lost 5 bases and the V segment lost 0 bases, leaving 7 bases of the junction unmatched. This CDR3 spans 17 amino acids. Germline values: CDR1 LGHDT, CDR2 YNNKEL (reference sequence). CDR3 DNA sequence: TGTGCCAGCAGCCAAGAGGTCCGAGGACTAGCGGGAGATACGCAGTATTTT. The encoded protein is CASSQEVRGLAGDTQYF.

This rearrangement joins TRBV7-9 to TRBJ1-2, with TRBD1 as a possible D gene (6 bases). The CDR3 contains 16 residues. The V gene's germline CDR1 is SEHNR and CDR2 FQNEAQ (reference sequence). Trimming shortened V by 5 bases and J by 8 bases, and 24 bases separated the two germline ends. The CDR3 DNA follows: TGTGCCAGCAGCATCAATAACAGGGACCTCCTCAGAGGCTACACCTTC. Its protein product is CASSINNRDLLRGYTF.

This chain links TRBV5-8 with TRBJ2-7; 10 positions match TRBD1. Germline V CDR1 and CDR2: SGHTS, YDEGEE. The CDR3 sequence is 16 residues long. Trimming at V came to 4 bases and at J to 6 bases, leaving 13 bases not matched to a gene. CDR3 nucleotide sequence: TGTGCCAGCAGCCCGGGACCGGGACAGGGGACGGGCGAGCAGTACTTC. Protein sequence: CASSPGPGQGTGEQYF.

V and J are TRBV12-3 or TRBV12-4 and TRBJ2-7; D not certain. The CDR3 sequence is 13 residues long. Trimming pared 3 bases from V and 2 bases from J, leaving 8 bases between. The CDR3 here is CASSFGRTYEQYF. The CDR3 DNA is TGTGCCAGCAGTTTCGGCAGGACCTACGAGCAGTACTTC.

In DNA form, the CDR3 reads TGCGCCAGCAGCGCAGGACAGGGAGGAGAGACCCAGTACTTC. As protein: CASSAGQGGETQYF. The chain is built from TRBV5-1 and TRBJ2-5; 8 bases agree with TRBD1. From germline, CDR1 is SGHRS and CDR2 YFSETQ. This CDR3 is built from 14 residues. J gave up 4 bases and V 4 bases, and 6 bases lay outside the gene matches.

About this clone itself: A read error may produce the germline difference seen at one junction end. This rearrangement joins TRBV19 to TRBJ1-3; 8 bases map to TRBD1. Germline CDR1 LNHDA, CDR2 SQIVND (reference sequence). The CDR3 extends over 14 amino acids. CDR3 in amino acids: CASSSAGQGNSIYF. The CDR3 coding sequence is TGTGCCAGTAGTTCGGCCGGACAGGGAAACTCCATATATTTT.

The chain combines TRBV6-6 with TRBJ2-5, with 7 bases that match TRBD1. CDR1 and CDR2 (germline): MNHNY, SVGAGI (reference sequence). The CDR3 runs 16 residues. V dropped 5 bases and J dropped 0; count of bases not matched to a gene: 9. As DNA, the CDR3 is TGTGCCAGCAGTCCACGACAGGGCGCGTACCAAGAGACCCAGTACTTC. It codes for CASSPRQGAYQETQYF.

The V gene is TRBV11-1, the J gene TRBJ2-1; D is perhaps TRBD2 (5 bases). CDR1 is SGHAT, CDR2 FQDESV, per germline (reference sequence). This CDR3 has 13 residues. With 3 bases removed from V and 9 bases from J, the gap between germline ends came to 12 bases. In nucleotides, the CDR3 is TGTGCCAGCAGCTTTATCGGGGAGACTGAGCAGTTCTTC. It translates to CASSFIGETEQFF.

The chain combines TRBV9 with TRBJ2-3; 13 bases agree with TRBD2. The ends lost 4 bases at V and 5 bases at J; junction bases unmatched: 7. The CDR3 covers 16 residues. CDR1 and CDR2 (germline): SGDLS, YYNGEE. As DNA, the CDR3 is TGTGCCAGCAGCAGAGGACTAGCGGGAGTCAGAGATACGCAGTATTTT. Translation: CASSRGLAGVRDTQYF. Together with reference TRBV9 and TRBJ2-3, the CDR3 gives the full variable domain: DSGVTQTPKHLITATGQRVTLRCSPRSGDLSVYWYQQSLDQGLQFLIQYYNGEERAKGNILERFSAQQFPDLHSELNLSSLELGDSALYFCASSRGLAGVRDTQYFGPGTRLTVL.

The chain is built from TRBV27 and TRBJ1-6, with D uncertain. The CDR3 length is 15 residues. V lost 2 bases and J lost 7, with 12 bases in between. Per germline, CDR1 MNHEY and CDR2 SMNVEV (reference sequence). CDR3 DNA sequence: TGTGCCAGCAGTTTAAGCGGAGGATGGAATTCACCCCTCCACTTT. Its translation: CASSLSGGWNSPLHF.

J is TRBJ2-1 and V is TRBV3-1 (or the pseudogene TRBV3-2), with D maybe TRBD1 (6 bases). The CDR3 runs to 19 residues. Germline V gene data show CDR1 as LGHDT and CDR2 as YNNKEL (reference sequence). V was clipped by 1 base and J by 6 bases, with 25 bases between them. Here the CDR3 reads CASSQGGLSLSPSPNEQFF. The DNA of the CDR3 is TGTGCCAGCAGCCAAGGGGGGCTCAGTCTCTCCCCCTCCCCCAATGAGCAGTTCTTC.

The gene calls are TRBV28 and TRBJ1-2; the D gene is possibly TRBD1 (6 bases). V lost 6 bases and J 3 bases, leaving 14 bases between the germline ends. The CDR3 has 14 residues. In germline, CDR1 is MDHEN, CDR2 SYDVKM. CDR3 nucleotide sequence: TGTGCCAGCAGCTCCGGGGGGCTGTACTATGGCTACACCTTC. It specifies CASSSGGLYYGYTF.

The V gene is TRBV13, the J gene TRBJ2-3; D is ambiguous. V lost 5 bases to trimming and J lost 6 bases, with 12 bases between them. CDR1 and CDR2 from the germline V gene are PRHDT and FYEKMQ (reference sequence). The CDR3 runs 13 residues. CDR3 region: CASSVPGWDTQYF. DNA of the CDR3: TGTGCCAGCAGCGTGCCTGGCTGGGATACGCAGTATTTT.

The CDR3 bases are TGTGCCAGCAACCAGGGGTGGTATGAGACCCAGTACTTC. It yields the protein CASNQGWYETQYF. The V gene is TRBV6-5, the J gene TRBJ2-5; possibly TRBD1 for D (6 bases). CDR3 length equals 13 residues. The V gene lost 7 bases and the J gene lost 5 bases, with 14 bases spanning the gap. CDR1 and CDR2 from the germline V gene are MNHEY and SVGAGI.

The rearrangement joins TRBV4-2 to TRBJ1-5, with 7 bases that match TRBD1. The CDR3 is made up of 15 amino acids. V was clipped by 1 base and J by 3 bases; unmatched bases: 3. Germline CDR1 is LGHNA and CDR2 is YNFKEQ. CDR3 amino acids: CASSQAGGYNQPQHF. In nucleotides, the CDR3 is TGTGCCAGCAGCCAAGCAGGGGGGTACAATCAGCCCCAGCATTTT.